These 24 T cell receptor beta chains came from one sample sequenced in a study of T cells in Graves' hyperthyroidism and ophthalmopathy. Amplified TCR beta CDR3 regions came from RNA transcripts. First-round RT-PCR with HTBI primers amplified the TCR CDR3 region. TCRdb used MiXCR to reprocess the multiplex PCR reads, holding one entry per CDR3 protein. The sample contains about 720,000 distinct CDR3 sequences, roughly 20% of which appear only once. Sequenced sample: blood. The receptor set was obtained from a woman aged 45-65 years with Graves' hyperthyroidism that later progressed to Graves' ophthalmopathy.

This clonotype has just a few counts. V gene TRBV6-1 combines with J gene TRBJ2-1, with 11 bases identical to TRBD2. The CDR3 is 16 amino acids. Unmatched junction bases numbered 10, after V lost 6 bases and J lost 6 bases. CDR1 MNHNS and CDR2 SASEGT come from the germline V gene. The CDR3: CASSAKSGTSGNEQFF. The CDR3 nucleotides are TGTGCCAGCAGCGCAAAGTCCGGGACTAGCGGCAATGAGCAGTTCTTC.

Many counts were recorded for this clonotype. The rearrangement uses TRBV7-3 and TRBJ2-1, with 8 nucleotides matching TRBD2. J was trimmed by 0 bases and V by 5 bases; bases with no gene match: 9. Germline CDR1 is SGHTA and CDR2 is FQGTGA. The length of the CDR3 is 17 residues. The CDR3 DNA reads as TGTGCCAGCAGCGTCAAGCGGGGGCGCATCTCCTACAATGAGCAGTTCTTC. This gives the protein CASSVKRGRISYNEQFF.

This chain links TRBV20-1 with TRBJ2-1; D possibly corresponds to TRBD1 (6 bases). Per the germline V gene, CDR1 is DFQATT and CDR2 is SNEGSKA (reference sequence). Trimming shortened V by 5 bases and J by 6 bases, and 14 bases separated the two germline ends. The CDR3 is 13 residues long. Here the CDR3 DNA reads TGCAGTGCTGGTGGACAGATACGCAATGAGCAGTTCTTC. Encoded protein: CSAGGQIRNEQFF.

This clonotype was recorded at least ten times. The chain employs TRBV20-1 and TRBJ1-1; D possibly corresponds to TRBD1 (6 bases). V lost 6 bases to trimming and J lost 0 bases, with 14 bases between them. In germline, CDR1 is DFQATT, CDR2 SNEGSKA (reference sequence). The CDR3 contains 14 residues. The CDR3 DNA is TGCAGTGCGCGGAACAGGGACATGAACACTGAAGCTTTCTTT. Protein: CSARNRDMNTEAFF.

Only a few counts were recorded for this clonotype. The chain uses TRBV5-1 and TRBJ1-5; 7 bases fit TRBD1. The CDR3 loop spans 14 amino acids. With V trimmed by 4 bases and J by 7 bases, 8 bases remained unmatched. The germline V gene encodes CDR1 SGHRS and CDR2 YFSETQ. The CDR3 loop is CASSPRQGSQPQHF. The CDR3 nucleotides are TGCGCCAGCAGCCCTAGACAGGGAAGCCAGCCCCAGCATTTT.

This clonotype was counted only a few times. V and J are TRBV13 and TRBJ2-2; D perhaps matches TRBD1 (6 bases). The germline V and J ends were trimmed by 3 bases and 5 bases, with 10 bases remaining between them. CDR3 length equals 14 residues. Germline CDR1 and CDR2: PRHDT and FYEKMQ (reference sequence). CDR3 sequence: CASSLWGRTGELFF. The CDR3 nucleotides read TGTGCCAGCAGCTTGTGGGGGCGGACCGGGGAGCTGTTTTTT.

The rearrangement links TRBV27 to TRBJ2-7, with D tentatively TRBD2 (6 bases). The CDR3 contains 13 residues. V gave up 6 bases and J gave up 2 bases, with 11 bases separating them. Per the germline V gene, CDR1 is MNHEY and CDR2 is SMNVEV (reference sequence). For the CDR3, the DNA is TGTGCCAGCAGGTCGTCGGGGGCCTACGAGCAGTACTTC. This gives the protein CASRSSGAYEQYF.

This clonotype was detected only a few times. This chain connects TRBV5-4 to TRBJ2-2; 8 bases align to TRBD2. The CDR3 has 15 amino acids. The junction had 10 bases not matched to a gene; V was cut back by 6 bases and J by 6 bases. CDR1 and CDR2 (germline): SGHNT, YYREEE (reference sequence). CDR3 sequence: CASNSEGLGPGELFF. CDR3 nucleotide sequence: TGTGCCAGCAACTCGGAGGGACTAGGGCCCGGGGAGCTGTTTTTT.

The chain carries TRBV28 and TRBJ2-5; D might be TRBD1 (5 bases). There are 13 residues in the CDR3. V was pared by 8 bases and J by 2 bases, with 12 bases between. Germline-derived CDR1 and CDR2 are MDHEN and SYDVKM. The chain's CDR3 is CASYSGAQETQYF. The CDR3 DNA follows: TGTGCCAGCTACTCTGGGGCGCAAGAGACCCAGTACTTC. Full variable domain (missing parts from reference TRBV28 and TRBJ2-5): DVKVTQSSRYLVKRTGEKVFLECVQDMDHENMFWYRQDPGLGLRLIYFSYDVKMKEKGDIPEGYSVSREKKERFSLILESASTNQTSMYLCASYSGAQETQYFGPGTRLLVL.

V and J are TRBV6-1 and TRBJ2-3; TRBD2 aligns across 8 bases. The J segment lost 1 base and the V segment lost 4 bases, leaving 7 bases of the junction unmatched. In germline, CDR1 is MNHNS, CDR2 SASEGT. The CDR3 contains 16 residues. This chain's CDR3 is CASSGLAPRGTDTQYF. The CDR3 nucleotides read TGTGCCAGCAGTGGACTAGCGCCGAGGGGCACAGATACGCAGTATTTT.

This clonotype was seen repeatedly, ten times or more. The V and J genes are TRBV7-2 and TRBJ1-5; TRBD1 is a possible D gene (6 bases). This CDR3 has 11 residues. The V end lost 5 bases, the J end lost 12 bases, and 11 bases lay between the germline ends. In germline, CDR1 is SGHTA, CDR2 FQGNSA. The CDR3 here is CASSPGTNQHF. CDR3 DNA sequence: TGTGCCAGCAGCCCAGGGACAAACCAGCATTTT.

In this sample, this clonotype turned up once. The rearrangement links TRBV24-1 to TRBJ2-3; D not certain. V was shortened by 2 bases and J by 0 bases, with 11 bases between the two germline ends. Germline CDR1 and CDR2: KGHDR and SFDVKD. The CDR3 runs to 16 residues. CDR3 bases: TGTGCCACCAGTGATTACGGAAGCCCAAGCACAGATACGCAGTATTTT. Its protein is CATSDYGSPSTDTQYF.

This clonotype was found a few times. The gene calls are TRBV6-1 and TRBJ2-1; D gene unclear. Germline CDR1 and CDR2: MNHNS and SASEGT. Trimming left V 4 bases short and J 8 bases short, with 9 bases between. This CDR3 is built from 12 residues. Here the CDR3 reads CASSGSRHEQFF. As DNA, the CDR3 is TGTGCCAGCAGTGGTTCCCGCCATGAGCAGTTCTTC.

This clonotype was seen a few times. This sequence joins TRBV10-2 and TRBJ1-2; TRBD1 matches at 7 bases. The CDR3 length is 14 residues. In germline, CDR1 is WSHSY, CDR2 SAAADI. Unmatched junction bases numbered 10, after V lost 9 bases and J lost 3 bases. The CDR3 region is CASQGERPDYGYTF. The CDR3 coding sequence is TGCGCCAGTCAGGGGGAACGACCTGACTATGGCTACACCTTC.

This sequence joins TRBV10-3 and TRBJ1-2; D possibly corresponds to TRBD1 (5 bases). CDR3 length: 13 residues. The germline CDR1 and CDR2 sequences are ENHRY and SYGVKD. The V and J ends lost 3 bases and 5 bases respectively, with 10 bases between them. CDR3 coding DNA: TGTGCCATCAGTGATGGGACTTCGTATGGCTACACCTTC. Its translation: CAISDGTSYGYTF.

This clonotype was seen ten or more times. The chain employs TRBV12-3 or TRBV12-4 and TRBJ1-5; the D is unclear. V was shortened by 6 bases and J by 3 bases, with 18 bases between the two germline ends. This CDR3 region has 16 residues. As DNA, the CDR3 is TGTGCCAGCAGCCCTATTTGGGGAACAGACAATCAGCCCCAGCATTTT. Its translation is CASSPIWGTDNQPQHF.

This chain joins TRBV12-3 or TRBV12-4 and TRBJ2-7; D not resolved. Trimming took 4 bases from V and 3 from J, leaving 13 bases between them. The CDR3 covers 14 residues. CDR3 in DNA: TGTGCCAGCAGTTCGGCACCCTTACACTACGAGCAGTACTTC. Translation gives CASSSAPLHYEQYF.

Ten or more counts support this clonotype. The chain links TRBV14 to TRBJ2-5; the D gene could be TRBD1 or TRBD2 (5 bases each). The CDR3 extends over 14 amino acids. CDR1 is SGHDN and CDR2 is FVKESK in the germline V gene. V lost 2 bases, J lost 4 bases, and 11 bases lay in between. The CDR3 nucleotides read TGTGCCAGCAGCCAATTGGGACCTCGAGAGACCCAGTACTTC. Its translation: CASSQLGPRETQYF.

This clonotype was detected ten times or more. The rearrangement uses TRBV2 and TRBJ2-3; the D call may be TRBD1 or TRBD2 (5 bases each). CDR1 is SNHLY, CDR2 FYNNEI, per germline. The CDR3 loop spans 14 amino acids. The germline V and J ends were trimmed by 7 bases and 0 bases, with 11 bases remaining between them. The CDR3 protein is CASTPGASTDTQYF. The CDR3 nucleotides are TGTGCCAGCACCCCCGGGGCTAGCACAGATACGCAGTATTTT.

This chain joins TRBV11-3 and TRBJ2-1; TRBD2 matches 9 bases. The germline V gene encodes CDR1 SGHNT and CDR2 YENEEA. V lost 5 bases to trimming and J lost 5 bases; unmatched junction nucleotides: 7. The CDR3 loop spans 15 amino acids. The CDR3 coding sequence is TGTGCCAGCAGCCTCGCGGGGGGGCCCAACAATGAGCAGTTCTTC. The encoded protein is CASSLAGGPNNEQFF.

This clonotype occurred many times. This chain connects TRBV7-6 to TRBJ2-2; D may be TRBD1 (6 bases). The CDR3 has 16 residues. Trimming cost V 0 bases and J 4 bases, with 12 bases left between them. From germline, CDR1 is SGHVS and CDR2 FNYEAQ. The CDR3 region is CASSLAGTSRTGELFF. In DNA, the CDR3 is TGTGCCAGCAGCTTAGCCGGGACAAGCCGCACCGGGGAGCTGTTTTTT.

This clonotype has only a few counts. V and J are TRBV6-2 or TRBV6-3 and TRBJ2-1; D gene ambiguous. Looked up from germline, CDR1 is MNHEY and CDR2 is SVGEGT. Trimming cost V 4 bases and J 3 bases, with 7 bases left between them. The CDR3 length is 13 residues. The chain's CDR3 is CASSWQNYNEQFF. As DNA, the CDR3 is TGTGCCAGCAGTTGGCAGAACTACAATGAGCAGTTCTTC.

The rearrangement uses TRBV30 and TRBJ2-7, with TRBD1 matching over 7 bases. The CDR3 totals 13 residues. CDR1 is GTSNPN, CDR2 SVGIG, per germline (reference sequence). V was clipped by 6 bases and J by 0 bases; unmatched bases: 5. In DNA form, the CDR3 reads TGTGCCTGTGACAGGGAGAGCTCCTACGAGCAGTACTTC. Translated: CACDRESSYEQYF.

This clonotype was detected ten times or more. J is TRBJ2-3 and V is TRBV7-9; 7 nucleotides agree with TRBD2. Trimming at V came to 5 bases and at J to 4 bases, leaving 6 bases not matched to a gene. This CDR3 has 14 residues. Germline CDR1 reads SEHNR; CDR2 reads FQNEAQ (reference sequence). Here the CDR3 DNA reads TGTGCCAGCAGCCCTCAGGGAGGGCCAGATACGCAGTATTTT. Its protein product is CASSPQGGPDTQYF. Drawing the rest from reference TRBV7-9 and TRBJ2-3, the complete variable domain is DTGVSQNPRHKITKRGQNVTFRCDPISEHNRLYWYRQTLGQGPEFLTYFQNEAQLEKSRLLSDRFSAERPKGSFSTLEIQRTEQGDSAMYLCASSPQGGPDTQYFGPGTRLTVL.